The 14 T cell receptor beta chains below all came from one sample that was sequenced in a study of a mutant IDH1 vaccine in newly diagnosed glioma (dated by TCRdb to about 2021). The library was produced with the immunoSEQ multiplex PCR assay. The clones in this table, taken by TCRdb from immuneACCESS, are in-frame only. Not every clone is retained; where verified, under half of the shortfall comes from an unresolved V gene, and the cause of the rest is unknown. The sample contains roughly 34,000 clones, roughly 56% of them found a single time. The top ten hold 8% to 13% of the sample. Taken with the paper, the label for time point translates to: week 5, during vaccination. A 20-mer mutant IDH1 peptide at 300 micrograms in Montanide made up each vaccine dose, which was injected subcutaneously together with topical imiquimod. The antigens these receptors bind are not known. Sequencing used PBMCs, obtained from a glioma patient whose treatment included an IDH1 peptide vaccine. These receptors were obtained from a woman between 18 and 29 years old with glioma.

The chain links TRBV19 to TRBJ2-3; D not resolved. The V end lost 7 bases, the J end lost 0 bases, and 17 bases lay between the germline ends. The CDR3 is made up of 16 amino acids. Germline V gene lookup returns CDR1 LNHDA and CDR2 SQIVND (reference sequence). As DNA, the CDR3 is TGTGCCAGTAACAAAGGAACCCTGACTAGCACAGATACGCAGTATTTT. This codes for CASNKGTLTSTDTQYF.

This clone was detected only a few times. The chain recombines TRBV7-9 with TRBJ1-1, with D perhaps TRBD1 (6 bases). Trimming removed 4 bases from V and 8 bases from J, with 8 bases in between. The germline V gene encodes CDR1 SEHNR and CDR2 FQNEAQ (reference sequence). This CDR3 has 11 residues. CDR3 region: CASSSGQEAFF. The CDR3 bases are TGTGCCAGCAGCTCCGGACAGGAAGCTTTCTTT.

V and J are TRBV6-5 and TRBJ2-1; 7 positions match TRBD1. The CDR3 sequence is 15 residues long. Unmatched junction bases numbered 7, after V lost 6 bases and J lost 2 bases. Germline lookup yields CDR1 MNHEY and CDR2 SVGAGI. The CDR3 sequence: CASSSGDRTYNEQFF. Here the CDR3 DNA reads TGTGCCAGCAGCTCCGGGGACAGAACCTACAATGAGCAGTTCTTC.

This clone has more than one count but fewer than ten. The chain is built from TRBV5-1 and TRBJ1-1; D gene uncertain. The CDR3 extends over 17 amino acids. V dropped 2 bases and J dropped 0 bases, with 17 bases sitting between them. Germline V CDR1 and CDR2: SGHRS, YFSETQ. DNA for the CDR3: TGCGCCAGCAGCTTATCCCGACAACCCGGTGTGAACACTGAAGCTTTCTTT. Its translation is CASSLSRQPGVNTEAFF.

The rearrangement joins TRBV15 to TRBJ1-5, with D maybe TRBD1 (6 bases). The CDR3 length is 14 residues. The V gene's germline CDR1 is LNHNV and CDR2 YYDKDF (reference sequence). V was shortened by 5 bases and J by 7 bases, with 15 bases between the two germline ends. CDR3 amino acids: CATSRDTQAQPQHF. The DNA of the CDR3 is TGTGCCACCAGCCGGGACACCCAGGCGCAGCCCCAGCATTTT.

The chain combines TRBV15 with TRBJ2-4; maybe TRBD1 (6 bases). The CDR3 is 16 amino acids. With 1 base removed from V and 7 bases from J, the gap between germline ends came to 17 bases. Germline CDR1 and CDR2: LNHNV and YYDKDF (reference sequence). CDR3 residues: CATSRGAGQRENIQYF. The CDR3 nucleotides read TGTGCCACCAGCAGAGGGGCCGGACAGAGGGAGAACATTCAGTACTTC.

This clone was seen a handful of times. This chain uses TRBV4-2 with TRBJ2-1; 7 positions match TRBD2. The CDR3 length is 14 residues. CDR1 is LGHNA, CDR2 YNFKEQ, per germline. The V segment lost 1 base and the J segment 6 bases; nucleotides outside the gene matches: 3. The CDR3 is CASSQGLAANEQFF. CDR3 nucleotides: TGTGCCAGCAGCCAAGGCCTAGCGGCCAATGAGCAGTTCTTC.

The rearrangement links TRBV7-9 to TRBJ2-1, with D maybe TRBD2 (6 bases). Trimming left V 1 base short and J 3 bases short, with 13 bases between. This CDR3 is 16 amino acids long. Germline CDR1 SEHNR, CDR2 FQNEAQ (reference sequence). The CDR3 DNA reads TGTGCCAGCAGCTTAGAGGGCGGGATGGGCTACAATGAGCAGTTCTTC. Protein product: CASSLEGGMGYNEQFF.

In this sample, this clone turned up a few times. The chain joins TRBV19 to TRBJ1-1; D is ambiguous. In germline, CDR1 is LNHDA, CDR2 SQIVND (reference sequence). This CDR3 has 14 residues. V lost 6 bases and J lost 2, with 13 bases in between. The CDR3 is CASSSVLINTEAFF. The CDR3 DNA reads TGTGCCAGTAGCTCGGTATTGATAAACACTGAAGCTTTCTTT.

This clone was seen a handful of times. The chain employs TRBV15 and TRBJ1-4, with D maybe TRBD1 (6 bases). The CDR3 length is 16 residues. Deletions cut 5 bases from V and 3 bases from J, with 16 bases between. The V gene's germline CDR1 is LNHNV and CDR2 YYDKDF (reference sequence). The CDR3 sequence: CATSSQGTTSNEKLFF. The CDR3 DNA sequence: TGTGCCACCAGCTCCCAGGGGACCACCTCTAATGAAAAACTGTTTTTT.

This clone was picked up a small number of times. This sequence joins TRBV19 and TRBJ2-2; D is possibly TRBD1 or TRBD2 (5 bases each). Germline CDR1 is LNHDA and CDR2 is SQIVND (reference sequence). The CDR3 loop spans 16 amino acids. V lost 0 bases to trimming and J lost 9 bases, with 17 bases between them. The CDR3 here is CASSIEGTIASRELFF. CDR3 DNA sequence: TGTGCCAGTAGTATAGAAGGGACCATTGCATCCCGGGAGCTGTTTTTT. Using reference TRBV19 and TRBJ2-2 for the parts outside the CDR3, the full variable domain is DGGITQSPKYLFRKEGQNVTLSCEQNLNHDAMYWYRQDPGQGLRLIYYSQIVNDFQKGDIAEGYSVSREKKESFPLTVTSAQKNPTAFYLCASSIEGTIASRELFFGEGSRLTVL.

This clone is a singleton in its sample. The chain joins TRBV18 to TRBJ2-1; TRBD2 agrees at 14 bases. In germline, CDR1 is KGHSH, CDR2 LQKENI. This CDR3 is built from 17 residues. V shed 3 bases, J shed 5 bases, and the junction held 6 bases outside the gene matches. The chain's CDR3 is CASSPSLGLAGDNEQFF. DNA of the CDR3: TGTGCCAGCTCACCTTCACTGGGACTAGCGGGAGACAATGAGCAGTTCTTC.

V is TRBV19 and J is TRBJ1-6, with D maybe TRBD1 (5 bases). The ends were cut back, 2 bases at V and 6 bases at J, with 8 bases in the middle. CDR1 LNHDA and CDR2 SQIVND come from the germline V gene (reference sequence). This CDR3 spans 14 amino acids. CDR3 DNA sequence: TGTGCCAGTAGTATATACGGGACTAATTCACCCCTCCACTTT. Translation: CASSIYGTNSPLHF.

This chain links TRBV7-9 with TRBJ1-1; D uncertain. V was cut by 2 bases and J by 4 bases, with 11 bases left in between. CDR3 length: 14 amino acids. Germline CDR1 and CDR2: SEHNR and FQNEAQ (reference sequence). CDR3 sequence: CASSLFGLGTEAFF. In nucleotides, the CDR3 is TGTGCCAGCAGCTTATTCGGCCTAGGCACTGAAGCTTTCTTT.